These 4 T cell receptor beta chains came from one sample sequenced in a study of T cell responses to AZD1222 COVID-19 vaccine. The repertoire was sequenced with immunoSEQ multiplex PCR; TCRdb's copy has only in-frame clones and lacks some. The sample consists of tens of thousands of clones, about 84% of them appearing once. Source: peripheral blood, taken on day 0 of AZD1222 vaccination. All receptors derive from an adult in good health.

The chain recombines TRBV3-1 (or the pseudogene TRBV3-2) with TRBJ2-7, with D perhaps matching TRBD1 or TRBD2 (5 bases each). The V end was cut by 6 bases, the J end by 0 bases, with 18 bases between. Germline values: CDR1 LGHDT, CDR2 YNNKEL (reference sequence). The CDR3 covers 16 residues. CDR3 DNA: TGTGCCAGCAGTTTCGAGAGGGACCGAGACTCCTACGAGCAGTACTTC. Protein sequence: CASSFERDRDSYEQYF.

This chain joins TRBV20-1 and TRBJ1-3; D is unclear. The CDR3 is 17 residues long. Germline loops: CDR1 DFQATT, CDR2 SNEGSKA (reference sequence). Trimming removed 3 bases from V and 0 bases from J, with 18 bases in between. The CDR3 sequence: CSASYDTRTLSGNTIYF. The CDR3 DNA is TGCAGTGCTAGTTACGACACGAGGACGCTCTCTGGAAACACCATATATTTT.

The chain has TRBV7-8 and TRBJ2-6; D may be TRBD1 or TRBD2 (5 bases each). Between the trimmed V and J ends, which lost 4 bases and 0 bases, there was a span of 16 bases. Germline V CDR1 and CDR2: SGHVS, FQNEAQ. The CDR3 is 18 residues long. This chain's CDR3 is CASSSRLAGTSGANVLTF. For the CDR3, the DNA is TGTGCCAGCAGCTCTCGGCTGGCCGGGACCTCTGGGGCCAACGTCCTGACTTTC.

The gene calls are TRBV5-1 and TRBJ2-1; the match to TRBD2 covers 16 bases. V was clipped by 2 bases and J by 0 bases; unmatched bases: 2. In germline, CDR1 is SGHRS, CDR2 YFSETQ. The CDR3 totals 18 residues. The CDR3 spells CASSFGTSGRASYNEQFF. CDR3 DNA: TGCGCCAGCAGCTTCGGGACTAGCGGGAGGGCCTCCTACAATGAGCAGTTCTTC.